This T cell receptor (beta chain) was retrieved from a study of cytomegalovirus exposure and HLA in healthy donors. General study points: Earlier analysis found most TCR beta V segments productive about 87% or about 30% of the time. For cytomegalovirus status, the classifier reportedly gave diagnoses with high specificity and sensitivity.

The PCR ran on 60 Vbeta and 13 Jbeta primers. TCRdb's table, derived via immunoSEQ multiplex PCR, lists solely in-frame clones and lacks some. The sample carries 200,000 to 250,000 clones, 75% to 80% recorded once. Concerning this clone: Antigen specificity is unknown.

The sample taken for sequencing was PBMCs. The sequence was collected from a man between 18 and 35 years old in good health and CMV-seronegative.

The CDR3 DNA sequence: TGTGCCATCACACGGGGACAGGGCCTAGATACGCAGTATTTT. It encodes CAITRGQGLDTQYF. V and J are TRBV10-3 and TRBJ2-3, with 9 bases aligning to TRBD1. CDR1 is ENHRY and CDR2 is SYGVKD in the germline V gene. V was pared by 7 bases and J by 5 bases, with 7 bases of the junction left unmatched. The CDR3 is 14 residues long.